This TCR beta chain emerged from a study of T cell responses to AZD1222 COVID-19 vaccine (dated by TCRdb to 2020 to 2023). About the study as a whole: TCR sequencing covered 230 to 250 trial participants: roughly 200 given two doses of AZD1222 and about 26 given two doses of MenACWY control vaccine. Trial participants were enrolled by age into subgroups of 18-55, 56-69 and 70-plus years, and around 150, 28 and 57 TCR-sequenced participants, respectively, were included in these subgroups. Overall study results and their limits: Conclusions about previously exposed vaccinees are limited, since just a handful of AZD1222 recipients were seropositive for SARS-CoV-2 at baseline. After two AZD1222 doses, spike-specific TCR breadth and depth were significantly higher than at day 0 and than in MenACWY recipients. Vaccine-associated CD4 TCRs spanned the whole spike protein, with dominant responses in regions 160-218 and 743-854. Participants were mostly white British, with more females than males. The authors suggested clonal diversity may have been underestimated. In the small 56-69-year group, the increase in depth fell short of significance, most likely because of low power. Because no day 14 peak-response samples were available, repertoires were characterized only after the peak T cell response. Reportedly, close to half of the unique spike-specific TCRs recognized epitopes lying outside the regions that are mutated in the B.1.351 and B.1.1.7 variants.

About this clone: What antigen it recognizes has not been identified. Base qualities are not provided; no much larger clone lies one nucleotide away.

The CDR3 regions of human TCRbeta chains were analyzed by immunosequencing. From the authors' description of their analysis: Repertoire TCRs were checked for matches against a reference library of SARS-CoV-2-specific TCRs that had been generated using the MIRA antigen-specificity platform. Breadth meant the fraction of unique TCRs that were SARS-CoV-2-associated, whereas depth meant the fraction of total T cells that were SARS-CoV-2-associated. Using the MIRA data, each spike-specific TCR was mapped to the spike region that the TCR reacts to and placed in a CD4 or CD8 class. Log10-transformed breadth and depth values were compared by one-way ANOVA with Sidak's multiple comparisons tests. What TCRdb holds here is the immuneACCESS table cut down to in-frame rearrangements. Part of the clones is not present; checked against another copy, under half of the missing clones reflect an unresolved V gene, and the others are unexplained. V, J and clone size were drawn from that table, and D and trimming were deduced from the DNA. The sample contains more than 120,000 clones, around 84% of them found a single time. The ten largest clonotypes hold about 5% of the sample.

Read against the paper, the sample's time point label means: about 28 days (+/-7) after the second vaccine dose. AZD1222 recipients given second doses at about 4 weeks or at about 12 weeks were pooled, since spike-specific TCR depth and breadth were not found to differ between the two schedules. Vaccinee samples came from UK trials COV001 and COV002, including a single-blind randomized controlled phase 2/3 trial of AZD1222 (ChAdOx1 nCoV-19) in healthy adults. For TCRbeta chain sequencing, PBMC samples from trial participants were taken at day 0 and at day 28 after the second dose. This clonotype originated in an adult who received the AZD1222 COVID-19 vaccine. The sample here was peripheral blood, taken 28 days after the second AZD1222 dose.

CDR3 reads: CASSVDAGGRSGEQFF. Read as DNA, the sequence is TGTGCCAGCAGCGTAGACGCGGGAGGGCGGTCGGGTGAGCAGTTCTTC. Here the chain combines TRBV9 and TRBJ2-1; TRBD2 aligns with 9 central bases. Compared with germline, V lacks 0 bases and J lacks 9 bases; bases without a gene match: 10. From a lookup of the germline V gene, CDR1 and CDR2 are SGDLS and YYNGEE. Inclusive of the bounding cysteine and phenylalanine, the CDR3 is 16 residues long. CDR3 DNA only is kept here, 48 bases in frame from base 1.